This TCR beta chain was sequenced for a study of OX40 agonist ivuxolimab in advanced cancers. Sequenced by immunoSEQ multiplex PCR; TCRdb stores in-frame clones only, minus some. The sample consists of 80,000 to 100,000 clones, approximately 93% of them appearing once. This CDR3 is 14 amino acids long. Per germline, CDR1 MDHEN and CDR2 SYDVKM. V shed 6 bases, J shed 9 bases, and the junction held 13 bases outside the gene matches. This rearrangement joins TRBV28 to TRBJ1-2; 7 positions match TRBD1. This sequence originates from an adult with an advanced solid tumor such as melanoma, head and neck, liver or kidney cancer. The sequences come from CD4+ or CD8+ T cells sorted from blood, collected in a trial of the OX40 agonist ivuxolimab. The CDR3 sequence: CASSSGGTEFRYTF. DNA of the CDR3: TGTGCCAGCAGCTCGGGAGGGACAGAGTTCCGCTACACCTTC.